The count of the clone carrying this TCR beta chain is one. Germline assignment: CDR1 SGHAT and CDR2 FQNNGV. Trimming stripped 3 bases from V and 8 bases from J, with 8 bases between. The CDR3 extends over 12 amino acids. This entry comes from a study of shared clonotypes between healthy human individuals. Profiling relied on immunoSEQ multiplex PCR, and the TCRdb table lists in-frame clones only, not all of them. Of roughly 320,000 clones in the sample, 87% were seen once. The rearrangement uses TRBV11-2 and TRBJ2-1; possibly TRBD2 for D (6 bases). Source material: memory CD8+ T cells sorted from blood. Described subset: CD45RO+ cells pooled with CCR7-negative TemRA cells. This receptor was taken from a man between 18 and 35 years old in good health. The CDR3 bases are TGTGCCAGCAGCTTCGGGAGTCATGAGCAGTTCTTC. Encoded protein: CASSFGSHEQFF.